One and the same sample provided the 28 T cell receptor beta chains below, sequenced in a study of CD8 T cells in Susac syndrome. Reverse transcription of roughly 0.5 to 1 ug RNA was performed with random hexamers. TCRdb independently ran MiXCR on the immunoSEQ multiplex PCR reads; one entry per CDR3 protein. The sample gives 190,000 or so distinct CDR3 sequences, about 95% of which show up once; 0.093% is in the top ten. Sequences were obtained from CD4+ T cells from PBMCs. These receptors were obtained from a human donor with multiple sclerosis.

The chain has TRBV3-1 and TRBJ2-5; no reliable D call. Per the germline V gene, CDR1 is LGHDT and CDR2 is YNNKEL (reference sequence). V lost 0 bases to trimming and J lost 2 bases, with 10 bases between them. This CDR3 contains 15 residues. In nucleotides, the CDR3 is TGTGCCAGCAGCCAAGACCGGTGGAATCAAGAGACCCAGTACTTC. Translation: CASSQDRWNQETQYF.

This chain connects TRBV3-1 to TRBJ1-2; no firm D call. Trimming cost V 6 bases and J 12 bases, with 17 bases left between them. The length of the CDR3 is 12 residues. CDR1 LGHDT and CDR2 YNNKEL come from the germline V gene (reference sequence). The CDR3 DNA is TGTGCCAGCAGTTCAAGTGCCCCCCCGAACACCTTC. This encodes CASSSSAPPNTF. Together with reference TRBV3-1 and TRBJ1-2, the CDR3 gives the full variable domain: DTAVSQTPKYLVTQMGNDKSIKCEQNLGHDTMYWYKQDSKKFLKIMFSYNNKELIINETVPNRFSPKSPDKAHLNLHINSLELGDSAVYFCASSSSAPPNTFGSGTRLTVV.

The genes are TRBV7-3 and TRBJ2-7; tentatively, D is TRBD1 (5 bases). CDR1 is SGHTA, CDR2 FQGTGA, per germline. This CDR3 contains 14 residues. Deletions cut 4 bases from V and 6 bases from J, with 16 bases between. The CDR3 sequence: CASSYQGYDGEQYF. The CDR3 nucleotides read TGTGCCAGCAGCTATCAGGGTTATGACGGCGAGCAGTACTTC. Complete variable domain (other parts from reference TRBV7-3 and TRBJ2-7): GAGVSQTPSNKVTEKGKYVELRCDPISGHTALYWYRQSLGQGPEFLIYFQGTGAADDSGLPNDRFFAVRPEGSVSTLKIQRTERGDSAVYLCASSYQGYDGEQYFGPGTRLTVT.

In nucleotides, the CDR3 is TGCAGTGCTATAGCTAGCGGGGGGCAAGAGACCCAGTACTTC. Protein sequence: CSAIASGGQETQYF. The chain combines TRBV20-1 with TRBJ2-5, with 11 bases matching TRBD2. Germline-derived CDR1 and CDR2 are DFQATT and SNEGSKA (reference sequence). V was clipped by 4 bases and J by 2 bases; unmatched bases: 3. The CDR3 covers 14 residues.

The DNA of the CDR3 is TGCAGCGCAACAGCGGGGGCAAGCTCCTACGAGCAGTACTTC. Protein: CSATAGASSYEQYF. The chain combines TRBV29-1 with TRBJ2-7, with 8 positions matching TRBD2. Germline V gene lookup returns CDR1 SQVTM and CDR2 ANQGSEA. The CDR3 covers 14 residues. After removal of 7 bases from V and 0 bases from J, the junction contained 8 bases not matched to a gene.

V gene TRBV13 combines with J gene TRBJ2-1; 7 bases fit TRBD2. In germline, CDR1 is PRHDT, CDR2 FYEKMQ (reference sequence). The V gene end was trimmed by 4 bases and the J gene end by 9 bases; junction bases not matched to a gene: 12. This CDR3 has 15 amino acids. The CDR3 spells CASSSWTSQGGEQFF. The CDR3 nucleotides read TGTGCCAGCAGCTCCTGGACTAGTCAGGGAGGTGAGCAGTTCTTC.

The chain uses TRBV25-1 and TRBJ1-1, with D possibly being TRBD1 (5 bases). The V end was cut by 3 bases, the J end by 10 bases, with 15 bases between. The CDR3 spans 13 residues. Germline assignment: CDR1 MGHDK and CDR2 SYGVNS. In nucleotides, the CDR3 is TGTGCCAGCAGTGATAAGGGACGGGCGTCAGCTTTCTTT. Amino acids: CASSDKGRASAFF.

The J gene is TRBJ1-2, the V gene TRBV7-2, with D maybe TRBD1 (6 bases). Between the trimmed V and J ends, which lost 6 bases and 7 bases, there was a span of 15 bases. This CDR3 contains 13 residues. Germline loops: CDR1 SGHTA, CDR2 FQGNSA. The CDR3 DNA follows: TGTGCCAGCAGGCTCGGGGGGGCGCCTGGCTACACCTTC. It yields the protein CASRLGGAPGYTF.

The chain joins TRBV4-1 to TRBJ2-7; 8 nucleotides line up with TRBD2. The CDR3 is made up of 16 amino acids. V shed 0 bases, J shed 3 bases, and the junction held 7 bases outside the gene matches. Germline-derived CDR1 and CDR2 are MGHRA and YSYEKL. This chain's CDR3 is CASSQDPGGQFYEQYF. CDR3 nucleotides: TGCGCCAGCAGCCAAGATCCGGGGGGGCAGTTCTACGAGCAGTACTTC.

The chain links TRBV20-1 to TRBJ2-3; D perhaps matches TRBD2 (5 bases). CDR1 DFQATT and CDR2 SNEGSKA come from the germline V gene (reference sequence). With 2 bases removed from V and 6 bases from J, the gap between germline ends came to 15 bases. The length of the CDR3 is 14 residues. This CDR3 is CSARRSRGFDTQYF. In DNA form, the CDR3 reads TGCAGTGCTAGACGGTCACGGGGTTTTGATACGCAGTATTTT.

J is TRBJ1-2 and V is TRBV12-3 or TRBV12-4; 10 bases match TRBD1. V trimming: 2 bases; J trimming: 6 bases; junction bases outside the gene matches: 3. There are 14 residues in the CDR3. In DNA, the CDR3 is TGTGCCAGCAGTTTAAGGACAGGGGGAAATGGCTACACCTTC. It specifies CASSLRTGGNGYTF.

The chain has TRBV5-1 and TRBJ2-6; D remains unclear. Germline V gene data show CDR1 as SGHRS and CDR2 as YFSETQ. Trimming shortened V by 1 base and J by 1 base, and 6 bases separated the two germline ends. There are 15 residues in the CDR3. The CDR3 DNA reads as TGCGCCAGCAGCTTGACGCAATCTGGGGCCAACGTCCTGACTTTC. This sequence encodes CASSLTQSGANVLTF.

The chain carries TRBV3-1 and TRBJ2-3; 7 bases map to TRBD2. The CDR3 is 16 residues long. CDR1 is LGHDT, CDR2 YNNKEL, per germline (reference sequence). With V trimmed by 3 bases and J by 2 bases, 8 bases remained unmatched. The CDR3 DNA is TGTGCCAGCAGCCATCGGGGGAGGGGCAACACAGATACGCAGTATTTT. Protein sequence: CASSHRGRGNTDTQYF.

The chain links TRBV12-3 or TRBV12-4 to TRBJ2-2, with D possibly TRBD1 on 6 matching bases. The CDR3 has 13 residues. Between the trimmed V and J ends, which lost 5 bases and 6 bases, there was a span of 10 bases. This CDR3 reads CASSQQGSGELFF. Written as DNA, the CDR3 is TGTGCCAGCAGTCAACAGGGTTCCGGGGAGCTGTTTTTT.

This CDR3 reads CASSSDRGATEAFF. Here the CDR3 DNA reads TGCGCCAGCAGCTCCGACAGGGGGGCGACTGAAGCTTTCTTT. V and J are TRBV5-1 and TRBJ1-1; 9 positions match TRBD1. The CDR3 runs 14 residues. V gave up 3 bases and J gave up 5 bases; unmatched junction bases: 5. Germline V CDR1 and CDR2: SGHRS, YFSETQ.

The CDR3 DNA sequence: TGTGCCACCCCACCCATAGGTACGCAGTATTTT. Amino acids: CATPPIGTQYF. This chain joins TRBV24-1 and TRBJ2-3; D gene uncertain. Germline CDR1 is KGHDR and CDR2 is SFDVKD. The V and J ends lost 9 bases and 8 bases respectively, with 11 bases between them. This CDR3 is built from 11 residues.

The J gene is TRBJ2-4, the V gene TRBV5-1; no clear D gene. V lost 0 bases and J 6 bases, leaving 7 bases between the germline ends. In germline, CDR1 is SGHRS, CDR2 YFSETQ. The CDR3 sequence is 13 residues long. CDR3 residues: CASSLAWRNIQYF. The CDR3 DNA follows: TGCGCCAGCAGCTTGGCCTGGCGAAACATTCAGTACTTC.

CDR3 DNA: TGTGCCACTCAACGGGGGCTAGCTACCTACGAGCAGTACTTC. Its protein is CATQRGLATYEQYF. V usage is TRBV24-1 and J usage is TRBJ2-7, with D possibly being TRBD1 or TRBD2 (6 bases each). Trimming shortened V by 10 bases and J by 2 bases, and 17 bases separated the two germline ends. The CDR3 consists of 14 residues. Germline CDR1 KGHDR, CDR2 SFDVKD.

The rearrangement links TRBV20-1 to TRBJ2-7; 9 bases are a match to TRBD1. CDR3 length equals 14 residues. The ends lost 5 bases at V and 2 bases at J; junction bases unmatched: 7. The germline V gene encodes CDR1 DFQATT and CDR2 SNEGSKA (reference sequence). DNA of the CDR3: TGCAGTGCTGAACCGGGACAGGGAGCCTACGAGCAGTACTTC. As protein: CSAEPGQGAYEQYF.

The chain uses TRBV29-1 and TRBJ2-3; D not resolved. CDR3 size: 12 residues. Trimming left V 6 bases short and J 2 bases short, with 9 bases between. Per germline, CDR1 SQVTM and CDR2 ANQGSEA. CDR3 in DNA: TGCAGCGTCCTCCTCGTCACAGATACGCAGTATTTT. Protein sequence: CSVLLVTDTQYF.

V gene TRBV20-1 combines with J gene TRBJ1-5; TRBD1 matches 8 bases. With V trimmed by 2 bases and J by 6 bases, 12 bases remained unmatched. Germline V CDR1 and CDR2: DFQATT, SNEGSKA (reference sequence). CDR3 length: 16 amino acids. The CDR3 loop reads CSARFPGTGPSQPQHF. In DNA form, the CDR3 reads TGCAGTGCTAGATTTCCGGGGACAGGCCCCAGTCAGCCCCAGCATTTT.

The J gene is TRBJ2-1, the V gene TRBV15, with 10 bases matching TRBD1. CDR3 length: 15 amino acids. Trimming at V came to 2 bases and at J to 7 bases, leaving 5 bases not matched to a gene. Germline CDR1 is LNHNV and CDR2 is YYDKDF (reference sequence). Here the CDR3 reads CATSRRGTGVNEQFF. In DNA, the CDR3 is TGTGCCACCAGCAGACGGGGGACAGGGGTGAATGAGCAGTTCTTC.

V and J are TRBV30 and TRBJ2-7; D is perhaps TRBD2 (5 bases). The V and J ends lost 2 bases and 5 bases respectively, with 19 bases between them. The CDR3 loop spans 15 amino acids. CDR1 is GTSNPN, CDR2 SVGIG, per germline (reference sequence). CDR3: CAWSSTGSETDEQYF. The DNA of the CDR3 is TGTGCCTGGAGTTCCACGGGGAGCGAGACGGACGAGCAGTACTTC.

This clonotype was found once. This chain joins TRBV15 and TRBJ2-7, with TRBD1 matching over 12 bases. Germline lookup yields CDR1 LNHNV and CDR2 YYDKDF (reference sequence). This CDR3 contains 15 residues. V was pared by 0 bases and J by 10 bases, with 7 bases of the junction left unmatched. CDR3 region: CATSRDPGTGGDQYF. CDR3 sequence (DNA): TGTGCCACCAGCAGAGACCCCGGGACAGGGGGCGATCAGTACTTC.

The CDR3 DNA reads as TGTGCCACCCTCCCCCCGGGGGGCGGAAAGACCCAGTACTTC. Its protein is CATLPPGGGKTQYF. This rearrangement joins TRBV27 to TRBJ2-5, with a possible D match to TRBD2 (7 bases). The length of the CDR3 is 14 residues. Germline V lookup: CDR1 MNHEY, CDR2 SMNVEV (reference sequence). With 10 bases removed from V and 6 bases from J, the gap between germline ends came to 21 bases.

The V gene is TRBV30, the J gene TRBJ1-1; D unresolved. Per germline, CDR1 GTSNPN and CDR2 SVGIG (reference sequence). This CDR3 has 15 residues. Between the trimmed V and J ends, which lost 1 base and 1 base, there was a span of 13 bases. In DNA, the CDR3 is TGTGCCTGGAGTGGTATTCCCTCCGGGAACACTGAAGCTTTCTTT. Translated: CAWSGIPSGNTEAFF. Using reference TRBV30 and TRBJ1-1 for the parts outside the CDR3, the full variable domain is SQTIHQWPATLVQPVGSPLSLECTVEGTSNPNLYWYRQAAGRGLQLLFYSVGIGQISSEVPQNLSASRPQDRQFILSSKKLLLSDSGFYLCAWSGIPSGNTEAFFGQGTRLTVV.

This sequence joins TRBV9 and TRBJ2-5; TRBD1 matches 11 bases. There are 14 residues in the CDR3. Germline trimming cut 3 bases from V and 5 bases from J; bases unmatched to any gene: 3. Germline V gene data show CDR1 as SGDLS and CDR2 as YYNGEE. CDR3 residues: CASSADRGHETQYF. CDR3 in DNA: TGTGCCAGCAGCGCGGACAGGGGGCATGAGACCCAGTACTTC. The full variable domain, in which reference TRBV9 and TRBJ2-5 provide the parts outside the CDR3, is DSGVTQTPKHLITATGQRVTLRCSPRSGDLSVYWYQQSLDQGLQFLIQYYNGEERAKGNILERFSAQQFPDLHSELNLSSLELGDSALYFCASSADRGHETQYFGPGTRLLVL.

The V gene is TRBV6-6, the J gene TRBJ2-7; D gene ambiguous. V was cut by 2 bases and J by 5 bases, with 4 bases left in between. The germline gives CDR1 MNHNY, CDR2 SVGAGI (reference sequence). The CDR3 totals 11 residues. The CDR3 sequence is CASSYRDEQYF. The CDR3 region has the DNA TGTGCCAGCAGTTACCGGGACGAGCAGTACTTC.